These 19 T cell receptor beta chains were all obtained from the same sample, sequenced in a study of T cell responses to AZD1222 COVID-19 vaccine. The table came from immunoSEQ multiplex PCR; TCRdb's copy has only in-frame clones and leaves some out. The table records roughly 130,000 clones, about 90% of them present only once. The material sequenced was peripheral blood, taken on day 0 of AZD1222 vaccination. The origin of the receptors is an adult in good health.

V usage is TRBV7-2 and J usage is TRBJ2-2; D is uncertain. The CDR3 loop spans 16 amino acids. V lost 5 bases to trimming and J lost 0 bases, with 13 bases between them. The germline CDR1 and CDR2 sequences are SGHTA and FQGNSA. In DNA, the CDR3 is TGTGCCAGCAGCGCTGACATTGCCCCGAACACCGGGGAGCTGTTTTTT. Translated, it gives CASSADIAPNTGELFF.

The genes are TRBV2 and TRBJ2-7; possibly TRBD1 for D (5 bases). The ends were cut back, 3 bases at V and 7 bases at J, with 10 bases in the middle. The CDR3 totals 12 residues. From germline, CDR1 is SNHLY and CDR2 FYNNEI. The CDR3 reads CASSDRVWEQYF. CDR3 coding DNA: TGTGCCAGCAGTGACAGGGTATGGGAGCAGTACTTC.

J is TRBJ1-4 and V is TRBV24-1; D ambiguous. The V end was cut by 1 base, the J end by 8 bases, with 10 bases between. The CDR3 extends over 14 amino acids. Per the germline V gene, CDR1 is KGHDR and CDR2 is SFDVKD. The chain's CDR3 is CATSDFGHREKLFF. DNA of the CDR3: TGTGCCACCAGTGATTTTGGGCATAGGGAAAAACTGTTTTTT.

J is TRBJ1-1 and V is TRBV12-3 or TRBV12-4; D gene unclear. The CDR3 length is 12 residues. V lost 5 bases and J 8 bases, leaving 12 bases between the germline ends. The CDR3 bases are TGTGCCAGCAGTCGGGCTGCAGGAGAAGCTTTCTTT. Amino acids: CASSRAAGEAFF.

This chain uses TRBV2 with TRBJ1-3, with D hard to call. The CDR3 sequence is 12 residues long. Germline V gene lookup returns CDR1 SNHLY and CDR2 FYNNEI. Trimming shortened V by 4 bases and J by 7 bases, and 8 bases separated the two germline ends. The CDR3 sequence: CASSVNGNTIYF. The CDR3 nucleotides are TGTGCCAGCAGTGTTAATGGGAACACCATATATTTT.

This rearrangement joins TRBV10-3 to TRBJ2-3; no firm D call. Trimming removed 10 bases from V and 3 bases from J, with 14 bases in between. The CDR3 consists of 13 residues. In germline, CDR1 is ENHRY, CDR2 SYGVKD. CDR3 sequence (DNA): TGTGCCACCCTCATGCGAGAGACAGATACGCAGTATTTT. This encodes CATLMRETDTQYF.

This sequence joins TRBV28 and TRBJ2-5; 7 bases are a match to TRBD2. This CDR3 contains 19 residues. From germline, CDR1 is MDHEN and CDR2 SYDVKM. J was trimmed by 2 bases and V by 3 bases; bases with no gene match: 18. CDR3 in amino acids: CASSFWAGDRRRAQETQYF. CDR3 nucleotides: TGTGCCAGCAGTTTTTGGGCGGGAGATAGACGCAGGGCACAAGAGACCCAGTACTTC.

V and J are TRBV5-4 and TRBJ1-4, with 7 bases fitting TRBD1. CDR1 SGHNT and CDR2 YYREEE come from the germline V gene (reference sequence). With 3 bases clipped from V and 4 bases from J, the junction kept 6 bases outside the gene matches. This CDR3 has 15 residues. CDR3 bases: TGTGCCAGCAGCTCCGGGACAGACGATAATGAAAAACTGTTTTTT. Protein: CASSSGTDDNEKLFF.

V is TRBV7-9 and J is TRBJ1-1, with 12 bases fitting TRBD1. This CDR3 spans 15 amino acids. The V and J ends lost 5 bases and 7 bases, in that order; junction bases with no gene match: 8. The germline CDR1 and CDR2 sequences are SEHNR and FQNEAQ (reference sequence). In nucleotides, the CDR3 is TGTGCCAGCAGCGAGCGGGACAGGGGGCGAGGTGAAGCTTTCTTT. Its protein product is CASSERDRGRGEAFF. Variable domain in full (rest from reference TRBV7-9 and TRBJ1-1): DTGVSQNPRHKITKRGQNVTFRCDPISEHNRLYWYRQTLGQGPEFLTYFQNEAQLEKSRLLSDRFSAERPKGSFSTLEIQRTEQGDSAMYLCASSERDRGRGEAFFGQGTRLTVV.

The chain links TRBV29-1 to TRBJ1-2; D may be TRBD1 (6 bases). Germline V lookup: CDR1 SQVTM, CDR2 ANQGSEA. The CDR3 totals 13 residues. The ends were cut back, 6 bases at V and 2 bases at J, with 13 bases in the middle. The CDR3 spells CSVSQGYNYGYTF. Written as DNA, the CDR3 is TGCAGCGTATCACAGGGATACAACTATGGCTACACCTTC.

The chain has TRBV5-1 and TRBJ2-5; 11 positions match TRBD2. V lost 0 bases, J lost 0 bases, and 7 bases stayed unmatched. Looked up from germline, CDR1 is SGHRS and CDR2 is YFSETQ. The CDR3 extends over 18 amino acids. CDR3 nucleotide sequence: TGCGCCAGCAGCTTGGGACTAGCGGGGAGCTCCCACCAAGAGACCCAGTACTTC. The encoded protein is CASSLGLAGSSHQETQYF.

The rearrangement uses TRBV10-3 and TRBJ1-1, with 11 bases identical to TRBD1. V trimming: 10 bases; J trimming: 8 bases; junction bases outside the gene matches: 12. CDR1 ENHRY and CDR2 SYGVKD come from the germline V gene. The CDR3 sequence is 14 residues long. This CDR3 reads CATQSGTGGIEAFF. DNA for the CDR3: TGTGCCACACAATCCGGGACAGGGGGTATAGAAGCTTTCTTT.

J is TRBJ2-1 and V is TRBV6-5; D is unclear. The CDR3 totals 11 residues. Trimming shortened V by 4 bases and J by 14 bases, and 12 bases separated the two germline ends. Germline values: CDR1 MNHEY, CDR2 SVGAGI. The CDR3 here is CASSSRSHEFF. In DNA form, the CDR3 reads TGTGCCAGCAGTTCCCGAAGTCATGAGTTCTTC.

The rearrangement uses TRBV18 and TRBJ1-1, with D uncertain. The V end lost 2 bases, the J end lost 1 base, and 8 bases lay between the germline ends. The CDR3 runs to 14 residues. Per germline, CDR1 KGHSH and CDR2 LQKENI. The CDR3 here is CASSPKGWNTEAFF. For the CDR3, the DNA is TGTGCCAGCTCACCAAAGGGATGGAACACTGAAGCTTTCTTT. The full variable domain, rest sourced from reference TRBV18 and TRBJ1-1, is NAGVMQNPRHLVRRRGQEARLRCSPMKGHSHVYWYRQLPEEGLKFMVYLQKENIIDESGMPKERFSAEFPKEGPSILRIQQVVRGDSAAYFCASSPKGWNTEAFFGQGTRLTVV.

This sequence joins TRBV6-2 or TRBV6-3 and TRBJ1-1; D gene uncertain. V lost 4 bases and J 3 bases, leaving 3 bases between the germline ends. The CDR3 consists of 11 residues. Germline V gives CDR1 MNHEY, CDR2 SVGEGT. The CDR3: CASSSYTEAFF. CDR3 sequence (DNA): TGTGCCAGCAGTTCGTACACTGAAGCTTTCTTT.

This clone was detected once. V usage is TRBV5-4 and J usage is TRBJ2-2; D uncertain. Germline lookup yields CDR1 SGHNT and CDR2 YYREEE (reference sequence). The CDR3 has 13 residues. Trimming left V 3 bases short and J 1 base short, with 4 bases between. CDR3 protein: CASSSLNTGELFF. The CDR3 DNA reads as TGTGCCAGCAGCTCCCTGAACACCGGGGAGCTGTTTTTT.

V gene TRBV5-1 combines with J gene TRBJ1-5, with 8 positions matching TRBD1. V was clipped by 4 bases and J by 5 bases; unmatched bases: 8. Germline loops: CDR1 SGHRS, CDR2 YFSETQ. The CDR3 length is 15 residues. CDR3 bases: TGCGCCAGCAGCCTGGCCAGGGGGCCTGATCAGCCCCAGCATTTT. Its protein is CASSLARGPDQPQHF.

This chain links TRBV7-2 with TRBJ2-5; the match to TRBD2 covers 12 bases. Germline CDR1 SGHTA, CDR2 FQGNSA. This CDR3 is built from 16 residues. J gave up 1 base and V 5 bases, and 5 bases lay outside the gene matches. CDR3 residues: CASSHRLAGAQETQYF. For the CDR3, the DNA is TGTGCCAGCAGCCACCGACTAGCGGGGGCCCAAGAGACCCAGTACTTC.

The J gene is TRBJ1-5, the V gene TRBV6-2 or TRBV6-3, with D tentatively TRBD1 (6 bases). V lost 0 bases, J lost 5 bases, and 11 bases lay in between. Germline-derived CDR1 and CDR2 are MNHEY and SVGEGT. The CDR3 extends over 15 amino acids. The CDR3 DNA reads TGTGCCAGCAGTTACTCGTGGGACACCGATCAGCCCCAGCATTTT. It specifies CASSYSWDTDQPQHF.